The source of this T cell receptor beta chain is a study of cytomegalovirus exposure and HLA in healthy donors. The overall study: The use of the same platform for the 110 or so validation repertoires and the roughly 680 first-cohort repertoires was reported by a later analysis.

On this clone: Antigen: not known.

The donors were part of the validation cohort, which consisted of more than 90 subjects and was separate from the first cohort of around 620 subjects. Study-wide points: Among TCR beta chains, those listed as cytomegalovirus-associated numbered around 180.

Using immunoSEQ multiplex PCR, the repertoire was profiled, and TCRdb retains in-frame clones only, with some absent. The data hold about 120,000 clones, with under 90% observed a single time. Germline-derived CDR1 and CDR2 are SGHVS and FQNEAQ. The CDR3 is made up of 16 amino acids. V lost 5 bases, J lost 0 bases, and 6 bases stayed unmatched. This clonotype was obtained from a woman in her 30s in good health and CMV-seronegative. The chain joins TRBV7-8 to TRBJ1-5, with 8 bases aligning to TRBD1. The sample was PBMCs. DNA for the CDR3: TGTGCCAGCAGCGGATACAGGGGGGATAGCAATCAGCCCCAGCATTTT. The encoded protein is CASSGYRGDSNQPQHF.